This entry features one T cell receptor beta chain sequence. These data originate in a study of blood T cell repertoires in COVID-19. TCRdb's table, derived via immunoSEQ multiplex PCR, lists solely in-frame clones and lacks some. The sample yields over 250,000 clones, 70% to 90% seen once. Germline CDR1 reads MNHEY; CDR2 reads SVGEGT. The V end lost 0 bases, the J end lost 6 bases, and 12 bases lay between the germline ends. The CDR3 has 15 residues. Enrolled through a virtual design, the participants were between roughly 18 and 90 years of age and came from some 26 US areas. J is TRBJ1-5 and V is TRBV6-2 or TRBV6-3; the D is unclear. Material: PBMCs or T cells enriched from blood (not recorded which). This receptor was identified in a woman aged 55 to 70 in a cohort exposed to, infected with or recovered from COVID-19 (not recorded which). In DNA, the CDR3 is TGTGCCAGCAGTTACTCGGCTGCTGGGCCTCAGCCCCAGCATTTT. Translated, it gives CASSYSAAGPQPQHF.